These 17 T cell receptor beta chains were all obtained from the same sample, sequenced in a study of T cells after yellow fever vaccination. A single record per CDR3 protein comes from TCRdb applying MiXCR to the 5' RACE reads. The data show 300,000 to 400,000 distinct CDR3 sequences, with around 13% seen just once and 2.5% to 3.5% held by the top ten. Specimen: CD4+ T cells sorted from PBMCs, collected 15 days after the yellow fever booster vaccination. Every receptor here comes from a man aged 18 to 30 who received the YFV17D yellow fever vaccine.

V gene TRBV4-3 combines with J gene TRBJ1-1; D may be TRBD1 (5 bases). The V and J ends lost 4 bases and 5 bases respectively, with 11 bases between them. This CDR3 has 13 amino acids. Germline V gene lookup returns CDR1 LGHNA and CDR2 YSLEER. In nucleotides, the CDR3 is TGCGCCAGCAGCCTTATGGGGGGAACTGAAGCTTTCTTT. Residues: CASSLMGGTEAFF.

In its sample, this clonotype was seen a few times. This chain uses TRBV5-1 with TRBJ2-2; 7 bases align to TRBD2. V lost 2 bases and J lost 1; bases outside the gene matches: 11. The CDR3 extends over 18 amino acids. Germline CDR1 SGHRS, CDR2 YFSETQ. The CDR3 loop reads CASSLVDGGGLNTGELFF. The CDR3 nucleotides read TGCGCCAGCAGCTTAGTGGACGGCGGGGGACTGAACACCGGGGAGCTGTTTTTT.

This clonotype has a handful of counts. The chain carries TRBV7-3 and TRBJ2-3; maybe TRBD1 (6 bases). The CDR3 has 14 residues. CDR1 is SGHTA, CDR2 FQGTGA, per germline. Trimming removed 4 bases from V and 4 bases from J, with 12 bases in between. Written as DNA, the CDR3 is TGTGCCAGCAGCTCCTCAGGGGTTTCAGATACGCAGTATTTT. The encoded protein is CASSSSGVSDTQYF.

The J gene is TRBJ1-2, the V gene TRBV29-1; D may be TRBD1 (5 bases). Trimming stripped 6 bases from V and 5 bases from J, with 13 bases between. CDR3 size: 12 residues. The germline V gene has CDR1 SQVTM and CDR2 ANQGSEA. Here the CDR3 reads CSVAQGRYGYTF. CDR3 in DNA: TGCAGCGTAGCCCAGGGACGTTATGGCTACACCTTC.

This clonotype was detected only a few times. V gene TRBV5-1 combines with J gene TRBJ1-6; TRBD1 aligns across 7 bases. The J segment lost 6 bases and the V segment lost 3 bases, leaving 6 bases of the junction unmatched. The CDR3 is 15 amino acids. Germline assignment: CDR1 SGHRS and CDR2 YFSETQ. CDR3 DNA: TGCGCCAGCAGCTGGATACAGGGGACTAATTCACCCCTCCACTTT. It codes for CASSWIQGTNSPLHF.

With regard to this clonotype: A clone one base away is much larger, so this may be a read error. Because it lacks the conserved phenylalanine or tryptophan at the end, this CDR3 is likely a read error. The chain uses TRBV5-1 and TRBJ2-3; D is possibly TRBD1 (5 bases). The V end lost 4 bases, the J end lost 4 bases, and 13 bases lay between the germline ends. The germline V gene has CDR1 SGHRS and CDR2 YFSETQ. The CDR3 covers 14 residues. CDR3 amino acids: CASSPAGHPDTQYS. Here the CDR3 DNA reads TGCGCCAGCAGCCCGGCCGGACATCCAGATACGCAGTATTCT.

The chain carries TRBV2 and TRBJ1-1; D ambiguous. Trimming removed 7 bases at V and 1 base at J, with 4 bases between. This CDR3 is built from 11 residues. Germline V lookup: CDR1 SNHLY, CDR2 FYNNEI. CDR3 sequence (DNA): TGTGCCAGCACAGGGAACACTGAAGCTTTCTTT. This codes for CASTGNTEAFF.

The chain links TRBV11-1 to TRBJ2-7, with D possibly called TRBD1 or TRBD2 (5 bases each). Per the germline V gene, CDR1 is SGHAT and CDR2 is FQDESV (reference sequence). V shed 4 bases and J shed 3 bases, with 16 bases lying between them. CDR3 length: 15 amino acids. In DNA form, the CDR3 reads TGTGCCAGCAGCTCGGTCCGAGGGGCCTACTACGAGCAGTACTTC. Translation: CASSSVRGAYYEQYF.

The rearrangement links TRBV7-2 to TRBJ1-2, with D perhaps TRBD1 (6 bases). The CDR3 runs to 14 residues. CDR1 and CDR2 (germline): SGHTA, FQGNSA. V was clipped by 5 bases and J by 4 bases, with 14 bases between them. CDR3 coding DNA: TGTGCCAGCAGCCCTATGGACAGCTTCTATGGCTACACCTTC. Its protein is CASSPMDSFYGYTF.

This clonotype was found many times. The chain links TRBV5-1 to TRBJ2-2; D ambiguous. Germline V gene data show CDR1 as SGHRS and CDR2 as YFSETQ. The V gene lost 0 bases and the J gene lost 0 bases, with 6 bases spanning the gap. The CDR3 covers 15 residues. CDR3 nucleotide sequence: TGCGCCAGCAGCTTGGTTGGAGCGAACACCGGGGAGCTGTTTTTT. Its translation: CASSLVGANTGELFF.

The chain uses TRBV7-2 and TRBJ2-5; D uncertain. CDR1 SGHTA and CDR2 FQGNSA come from the germline V gene. V dropped 0 bases and J dropped 5 bases, with 10 bases sitting between them. The CDR3 contains 14 residues. The CDR3 is CASSLAKGLETQYF. The CDR3 DNA sequence: TGTGCCAGCAGCTTAGCGAAGGGTTTGGAGACCCAGTACTTC.

The sample holds a few counts of this clonotype. The chain employs TRBV4-1 and TRBJ1-1; tentative D call: TRBD1 (5 bases). The CDR3 sequence is 14 residues long. Trimming took 4 bases from V and 5 from J, leaving 14 bases between them. From germline, CDR1 is MGHRA and CDR2 YSYEKL. CDR3 sequence: CASSPYGGRTEAFF. CDR3 nucleotides: TGCGCCAGCAGCCCCTACGGGGGGAGAACTGAAGCTTTCTTT.

The chain uses TRBV4-3 and TRBJ2-2; possible D gene TRBD2, 6 bases. Germline assignment: CDR1 LGHNA and CDR2 YSLEER. V dropped 4 bases and J dropped 6 bases, with 9 bases sitting between them. CDR3 length: 13 amino acids. The CDR3 loop reads CASSRRGAGELFF. The CDR3 region has the DNA TGCGCCAGCAGCCGGCGGGGCGCCGGGGAGCTGTTTTTT.

The chain is built from TRBV18 and TRBJ1-5; a possible D gene is TRBD1 (5 bases). Between the trimmed V and J ends, which lost 2 bases and 7 bases, there was a span of 12 bases. The CDR3 is made up of 14 amino acids. Germline V gene lookup returns CDR1 KGHSH and CDR2 LQKENI. The chain's CDR3 is CASSPSGGDQPQHF. Written as DNA, the CDR3 is TGTGCCAGCTCACCATCGGGAGGGGACCAGCCCCAGCATTTT.

With regard to this clonotype: One end of the junction varies from germline; a read error may be responsible. The V gene is TRBV18, the J gene TRBJ1-4; D is perhaps TRBD1 (5 bases). Looked up from germline, CDR1 is KGHSH and CDR2 is LQKENI. CDR3 length: 13 residues. Written as DNA, the CDR3 is TGTGCCAGCGCACCGGGACGTAATGAAAAACTGTTTTTT. This codes for CASAPGRNEKLFF.

The V and J genes are TRBV18 and TRBJ2-1; 10 bases match TRBD2. This CDR3 spans 15 amino acids. Germline V gene lookup returns CDR1 KGHSH and CDR2 LQKENI. J was trimmed by 5 bases and V by 2 bases; bases with no gene match: 3. CDR3 in amino acids: CASSPSSGGDNEQFF. CDR3 in DNA: TGTGCCAGCTCACCATCTAGCGGGGGAGACAATGAGCAGTTCTTC.

The chain is built from TRBV6-2 or TRBV6-3 and TRBJ1-5, with D unresolved. The CDR3 spans 13 residues. In germline, CDR1 is MNHEY, CDR2 SVGEGT. The CDR3 sequence is CASETGNNQPQHF. The CDR3 coding sequence is TGTGCGAGCGAGACGGGAAACAATCAGCCCCAGCATTTT.